Given below is one TCR beta chain in context. Trimming removed 11 bases from V and 2 bases from J; junction bases left unmatched: 18. Germline-derived CDR1 and CDR2 are MDHEN and SYDVKM. CDR3 length equals 17 residues. No more than 2 weeks before study entry, exposed participants had met a case of COVID-19. Study processing details: Estimated nucleated cell counts came from reference gene primer amplification. Profiling relied on immunoSEQ multiplex PCR, and the TCRdb table lists in-frame clones only, not all of them. That table supplies the V and J calls and clone size; D and trimming were determined from the DNA. Of 250,000 or so clones listed, more than 85% are singletons. The data are from a study of blood T cell repertoires in COVID-19. Study at large: Acute-phase and convalescent COVID-19 samples originated in the United States, Italy and Spain. T cells, B-cell-depleted T cells, or PBMCs provided the cDNA or gDNA that served as material.

The V and J genes are TRBV28 and TRBJ2-1, with 7 bases identical to TRBD1. The sample comprised PBMCs or T cells enriched from blood (not recorded which). This TCR was sampled from a man aged 35-49 years who had been exposed to COVID-19. Written as DNA, the CDR3 is TGTGCCTCGAGGGGGCCTTACGCGACAGCCCCCTACAATGAGCAGTTCTTC. Amino acid sequence: CASRGPYATAPYNEQFF.